These T cell receptor beta chains were read from a single sample in a study of OX40 agonist ivuxolimab in advanced cancers. Sequencing was performed with immunoSEQ multiplex PCR; in TCRdb, only in-frame clones are kept and a portion is missing. The sample carries about 58,000 clones, 75% to 90% recorded once. Here the sequenced sample was CD4+ or CD8+ T cells sorted from blood, taken in a trial of the OX40 agonist ivuxolimab. These TCRs come from an adult with an advanced solid tumor such as melanoma, head and neck, liver or kidney cancer. Each CDR3 is given with its conserved first and last residue. A D gene is named only where the DNA matches it firmly. Part of the rows lack a size; the others show once, few, many or a class for expanded clones.

v_gene	j_gene	len	abundance	d_gene	CDR3aa	CDR3nt
TRBV4-3	TRBJ1-2	16	medium-sized	.	CASSQEKMTAIYGYTF	TGCGCCAGCAGCCAAGAAAAAATGACTGCGATCTATGGCTACACCTTC
TRBV9	TRBJ2-1	15	.	.	CASSGSSSSYNEQFF	TGTGCCAGCAGCGGTTCCTCAAGCTCCTACAATGAGCAGTTCTTC
TRBV7-3	TRBJ2-1	15	once	TRBD1	CASSLFGQGANEQFF	TGTGCCAGCAGCTTATTCGGGCAGGGGGCTAATGAGCAGTTCTTC
TRBV10-3	TRBJ1-5	14	.	TRBD1	CAISTGVGNQPQHF	TGTGCCATCAGTACAGGGGTCGGCAATCAGCCCCAGCATTTT
TRBV5-6	TRBJ1-5	14	.	.	CASSDSMGNQPQHF	TGTGCCAGCAGCGACTCGATGGGGAATCAGCCCCAGCATTTT
TRBV5-1	TRBJ2-3	16	.	TRBD2	CASSLGTSGISGTQYF	TGCGCCAGCAGCTTGGGGACTAGCGGGATATCTGGTACGCAGTATTTT
TRBV7-3	TRBJ2-5	15	.	.	CASSLTSWGVETQYF	TGTGCCAGCAGCTTAACATCTTGGGGTGTAGAGACCCAGTACTTC
TRBV27	TRBJ1-2	14	once	.	CASSSRDQRGGYTF	TGTGCCAGCAGTTCCCGGGACCAGAGGGGGGGCTACACCTTC
TRBV30	TRBJ2-2	14	.	.	CASARETNTGELFF	TGTGCCTCCGCTCGGGAGACTAACACCGGGGAGCTGTTTTTT
TRBV7-9	TRBJ2-3	15	.	TRBD2	CASSIGTSSTDTQYF	TGTGCCAGCAGCATCGGGACTAGCTCCACAGATACGCAGTATTTT
TRBV7-3	TRBJ2-1	14	.	.	CASSFSQSNNEQFF	TGTGCCAGCAGCTTTTCGCAGTCTAACAATGAGCAGTTCTTC
TRBV2	TRBJ1-6	14	.	TRBD1	CASSLRTGLGPLHF	TGTGCCAGCAGTCTTCGGACAGGGTTGGGACCCCTCCACTTT
TRBV6-6	TRBJ2-1	12	.	.	CASSPPGAGQFF	TGTGCCAGCAGTCCACCGGGCGCTGGGCAGTTCTTC
TRBV20-1	TRBJ2-2	11	.	.	CSARRIGELFF	TGCAGTGCTAGAAGGATCGGGGAGCTGTTTTTT
TRBV6-4	TRBJ2-1	16	.	.	CATQRSLEGVGPEQFF	TGTGCCACCCAAAGGTCGCTAGAGGGGGTAGGGCCTGAGCAGTTCTTC
TRBV4-1	TRBJ2-1	17	.	.	CASSQVRGRGSYNEQFF	TGCGCCAGCAGCCAAGTTCGAGGCAGGGGCTCCTACAATGAGCAGTTCTTC
TRBV9	TRBJ2-7	15	.	.	CASSVDGGTTYEQYF	TGTGCCAGCAGCGTAGATGGCGGAACTACCTACGAGCAGTACTTC
TRBV18	TRBJ2-1	15	.	TRBD2	CASSQTSGRVNEQFF	TGTGCCAGCTCTCAGACTAGCGGGAGAGTCAATGAGCAGTTCTTC
TRBV6-5	TRBJ2-1	15	.	TRBD1	CASSTRTGGYNEQFF	TGTGCCAGCAGCACCCGGACAGGGGGCTACAATGAGCAGTTCTTC
TRBV19	TRBJ1-2	15	.	TRBD1	CASTTTGYANYGYTF	TGTGCCAGTACCACGACAGGGTACGCGAACTATGGCTACACCTTC
TRBV7-2	TRBJ2-1	12	.	.	CASTEYKEEQFF	TGTGCCAGCACTGAATACAAAGAAGAGCAGTTCTTC
TRBV7-2	TRBJ2-6	12	.	.	CASTRGANVLTF	TGTGCCAGCACGCGCGGGGCCAACGTCCTGACTTTC
TRBV7-8	TRBJ1-1	16	.	.	CASSLARGSPNTEAFF	TGTGCCAGCAGCTTAGCGCGGGGCAGTCCGAACACTGAAGCTTTCTTT
TRBV5-4	TRBJ2-5	13	.	.	CASSKESAGTQYF	TGTGCCAGCAGCAAGGAGTCCGCCGGGACCCAGTACTTC
TRBV25-1	TRBJ2-7	13	.	.	CASSQTDSYEQYF	TGTGCCAGCAGCCAGACCGATTCCTACGAGCAGTACTTC
TRBV2	TRBJ2-1	13	.	.	CASTGGPYNEQFF	TGTGCCAGCACTGGCGGCCCCTACAATGAGCAGTTCTTC
TRBV19	TRBJ1-1	15	few	TRBD1	CTRFCLDRGLTEAFF	TGTACGCGGTTTTGTTTGGACAGGGGGCTCACTGAAGCTTTCTTT
TRBV18	TRBJ1-4	14	.	TRBD1	CASSPYRGNEKLFF	TGTGCCAGCTCACCATACAGGGGGAATGAAAAACTGTTTTTT
TRBV19	TRBJ2-7	12	.	.	CASSIGESSATF	TGTGCCAGTAGTATAGGTGAATCTAGCGCTACTTTC
TRBV7-2	TRBJ2-3	15	.	TRBD2	CASSWASGSTDTQYF	TGTGCCAGCAGTTGGGCTAGCGGGAGCACAGATACGCAGTATTTT
TRBV29-1	TRBJ2-1	12	.	.	CSVDRGGDEQFF	TGCAGCGTTGATAGGGGAGGAGATGAGCAGTTCTTC
TRBV2	TRBJ2-3	15	once	TRBD1	CASVDRGGPPDTQYF	TGTGCCAGCGTAGACAGGGGGGGCCCTCCAGATACGCAGTATTTT
TRBV5-1	TRBJ2-5	17	.	TRBD2	CASSLVSSGRARETQYF	TGCGCCAGCAGCTTGGTTTCTAGCGGGAGGGCCCGGGAGACCCAGTACTTC
TRBV7-8	TRBJ2-1	15	.	TRBD2	CASTKTSGRLYEQFF	TGTGCCAGCACCAAGACTAGCGGGAGATTGTATGAGCAGTTCTTC
TRBV6-1	TRBJ1-1	13	.	TRBD1	CASNRGRGTEAFF	TGTGCCAGTAACAGGGGGCGAGGGACTGAAGCTTTCTTT